Listed here are 18 T cell receptor beta chains from one sample, sequenced in a study of shared clonotypes between healthy human individuals. Libraries were prepared by immunoSEQ multiplex PCR; TCRdb keeps only in-frame clonotypes and omits some of them. The repertoire consists of a few hundred thousand clones, with around 80% occurring once and the leading ten covering about 12%. The specimen sequenced was PBMCs. The receptor set was obtained from a woman aged 40 to 49 in good health. Some clones in this sample may be carry-over from other donors' samples.

The chain uses TRBV15 and TRBJ2-2; the D gene is possibly TRBD2 (5 bases). This CDR3 comprises 13 residues. Trimming pared 0 bases from V and 7 bases from J, leaving 6 bases between. Germline CDR1 reads LNHNV; CDR2 reads YYDKDF (reference sequence). In nucleotides, the CDR3 is TGTGCCACCAGCAGAGACGGGGTCGGGGAGCTGTTTTTT. It codes for CATSRDGVGELFF.

The chain recombines TRBV5-5 with TRBJ2-7; 8 bases are a match to TRBD1. Germline CDR1 reads SGHKS; CDR2 reads YYEKEE (reference sequence). CDR3 length: 14 residues. Trimming removed 0 bases from V and 3 bases from J; junction bases left unmatched: 2. The CDR3 here is CASSLGQGHYEQYF. CDR3 nucleotides: TGTGCCAGCAGCTTGGGACAGGGGCACTACGAGCAGTACTTC.

This rearrangement joins TRBV10-1 to TRBJ2-1; TRBD1 is a possible D gene (5 bases). V dropped 3 bases and J dropped 6 bases, with 15 bases sitting between them. Germline CDR1 reads WNHNN; CDR2 reads SYGVQD (reference sequence). The length of the CDR3 is 15 residues. CDR3 sequence (DNA): TGCGCCAGCAGTGACGCAGTAACAGGTGGCAATGAGCAGTTCTTC. This encodes CASSDAVTGGNEQFF.

The V call is TRBV5-1, the J call TRBJ1-3; D is unresolved. The V end lost 0 bases, the J end lost 4 bases, and 8 bases lay between the germline ends. The CDR3 has 14 amino acids. In germline, CDR1 is SGHRS, CDR2 YFSETQ. For the CDR3, the DNA is TGCGCCAGCAGCTTGGCTTCCGTCGGAAACACCATATATTTT. This encodes CASSLASVGNTIYF.

Judged by abundance, this clone is medium-sized. This CDR3 is also generated by other DNA sequences in the sample. The rearrangement joins TRBV5-1 to TRBJ2-6; D is tentatively TRBD1 or TRBD2 (6 bases each). This CDR3 has 16 residues. Per germline, CDR1 SGHRS and CDR2 YFSETQ. V was cut by 4 bases and J by 0 bases, with 11 bases left in between. CDR3 sequence: CASSPRGDSGANVLTF. DNA for the CDR3: TGCGCCAGCAGCCCAAGGGGGGACTCTGGGGCCAACGTCCTGACTTTC.

V is TRBV30 and J is TRBJ2-6; tentatively, D is TRBD1 (5 bases). The CDR3 has 14 residues. CDR1 is GTSNPN and CDR2 is SVGIG in the germline V gene (reference sequence). Trimming cost V 1 base and J 3 bases, with 7 bases left between them. DNA of the CDR3: TGTGCCTGGAGTGCAGGGTTTGGGGCCAACGTCCTGACTTTC. It codes for CAWSAGFGANVLTF.

The chain joins TRBV4-1 to TRBJ2-5; D may be TRBD1 (6 bases). CDR1 and CDR2 from the germline V gene are MGHRA and YSYEKL. Between the trimmed V and J ends, which lost 1 base and 0 bases, there was a span of 15 bases. The CDR3 spans 17 residues. The DNA for the CDR3 is TGCGCCAGCAGCCAAGTGGTCCTACGGGACAACCAAGAGACCCAGTACTTC. It codes for CASSQVVLRDNQETQYF.

The J gene is TRBJ1-2, the V gene TRBV19, with D possibly matching TRBD1 (5 bases). The germline V gene encodes CDR1 LNHDA and CDR2 SQIVND (reference sequence). Trimming removed 3 bases at V and 4 bases at J, with 9 bases between. The CDR3 has 13 residues. The CDR3 DNA reads TGTGCCAGTAGTATCCAGGGATTCTATGGCTACACCTTC. This translates into CASSIQGFYGYTF.

V is TRBV10-1 and J is TRBJ2-1, with 7 bases matching TRBD2. V lost 0 bases to trimming and J lost 7 bases; unmatched junction nucleotides: 9. CDR1 is WNHNN and CDR2 is SYGVQD in the germline V gene (reference sequence). This CDR3 region has 16 residues. The chain's CDR3 is CASSESGDYIGNEQFF. Written as DNA, the CDR3 is TGCGCCAGCAGTGAGTCGGGGGACTACATAGGTAATGAGCAGTTCTTC.

The chain is built from TRBV6-6 and TRBJ2-1; 8 bases are a match to TRBD2. The CDR3 has 14 amino acids. Germline-derived CDR1 and CDR2 are MNHNY and SVGAGI (reference sequence). The J segment lost 7 bases and the V segment lost 6 bases, leaving 8 bases of the junction unmatched. The CDR3: CASSSRLAWNEQFF. For the CDR3, the DNA is TGTGCCAGCAGCTCGAGACTAGCGTGGAATGAGCAGTTCTTC.

With regard to this clone: A much larger clone differs by one base, so this may be a read error. This specimen includes other DNA sequences encoding the same CDR3. The V and J genes are TRBV27 and TRBJ2-3; D not certain. Germline values: CDR1 MNHEY, CDR2 SMNVEV (reference sequence). V was shortened by 5 bases and J by 2 bases, with 2 bases between the two germline ends. This CDR3 region has 11 residues. The CDR3 coding sequence is TGTGCCAGCAGTACCACAGATACGCAGTATTTT. Protein sequence: CASSTTDTQYF.

The V and J genes are TRBV2 and TRBJ2-3; the match to TRBD2 covers 7 bases. The CDR3 sequence is 18 residues long. Germline CDR1 and CDR2: SNHLY and FYNNEI. V lost 0 bases to trimming and J lost 4 bases; unmatched junction nucleotides: 13. CDR3 protein: CASSEAGLGAGSADTQYF. CDR3 nucleotides: TGTGCCAGCAGTGAAGCAGGCCTAGGAGCGGGAAGCGCAGATACGCAGTATTTT.

The chain couples TRBV5-4 to TRBJ1-1; D may be TRBD1 (6 bases). The CDR3 length is 12 residues. Trimming pared 4 bases from V and 8 bases from J, leaving 12 bases between. Germline V gives CDR1 SGHNT, CDR2 YYREEE (reference sequence). CDR3: CASSPGQTEAFF. The CDR3 DNA reads TGTGCCAGCAGCCCAGGACAGACCGAAGCTTTCTTT.

This chain connects TRBV27 to TRBJ2-2; TRBD2 aligns across 7 bases. The CDR3 extends over 15 amino acids. In germline, CDR1 is MNHEY, CDR2 SMNVEV (reference sequence). J lost 2 bases, V lost 8 bases, and 8 bases had no gene match. The DNA of the CDR3 is TGTGCCAGCTCTAGCGGTTCTATTAACACCGGGGAGCTGTTTTTT. This sequence encodes CASSSGSINTGELFF.

V usage is TRBV19 and J usage is TRBJ2-1; 12 nucleotides match TRBD2. This CDR3 has 13 residues. CDR1 LNHDA and CDR2 SQIVND come from the germline V gene (reference sequence). Trimming cost V 3 bases and J 10 bases; bases outside gene matches: 1. As DNA, the CDR3 is TGTGCCAGTAGTATCCTAGCGGGAGGGGAGCAGTTCTTC. Amino acids: CASSILAGGEQFF.

The DNA for the CDR3 is TGTGCCTCATCGGGGGGACTTAACTATGGCTACACCTTC. Its translation is CASSGGLNYGYTF. V gene TRBV30 combines with J gene TRBJ1-2; tentatively, D is TRBD1 (5 bases). The V end was cut by 7 bases, the J end by 1 base, with 13 bases between. Looked up from germline, CDR1 is GTSNPN and CDR2 is SVGIG (reference sequence). This CDR3 has 13 residues.

The chain recombines TRBV27 with TRBJ2-7; D uncertain. CDR3 size: 13 residues. CDR1 and CDR2 from the germline V gene are MNHEY and SMNVEV (reference sequence). Trimming stripped 4 bases from V and 6 bases from J, with 13 bases between. As DNA, the CDR3 is TGTGCCAGCAGTTCCATAGTCCAGACCGAGCAGTACTTC. As protein: CASSSIVQTEQYF.

The chain recombines TRBV9 with TRBJ2-5; maybe TRBD2 (5 bases). The germline CDR1 and CDR2 sequences are SGDLS and YYNGEE. The V end was cut by 0 bases, the J end by 6 bases, with 12 bases between. This CDR3 contains 14 residues. The CDR3 spells CASSVEPGLQTQYF. CDR3 DNA sequence: TGTGCCAGCAGCGTAGAACCGGGGTTACAGACCCAGTACTTC.